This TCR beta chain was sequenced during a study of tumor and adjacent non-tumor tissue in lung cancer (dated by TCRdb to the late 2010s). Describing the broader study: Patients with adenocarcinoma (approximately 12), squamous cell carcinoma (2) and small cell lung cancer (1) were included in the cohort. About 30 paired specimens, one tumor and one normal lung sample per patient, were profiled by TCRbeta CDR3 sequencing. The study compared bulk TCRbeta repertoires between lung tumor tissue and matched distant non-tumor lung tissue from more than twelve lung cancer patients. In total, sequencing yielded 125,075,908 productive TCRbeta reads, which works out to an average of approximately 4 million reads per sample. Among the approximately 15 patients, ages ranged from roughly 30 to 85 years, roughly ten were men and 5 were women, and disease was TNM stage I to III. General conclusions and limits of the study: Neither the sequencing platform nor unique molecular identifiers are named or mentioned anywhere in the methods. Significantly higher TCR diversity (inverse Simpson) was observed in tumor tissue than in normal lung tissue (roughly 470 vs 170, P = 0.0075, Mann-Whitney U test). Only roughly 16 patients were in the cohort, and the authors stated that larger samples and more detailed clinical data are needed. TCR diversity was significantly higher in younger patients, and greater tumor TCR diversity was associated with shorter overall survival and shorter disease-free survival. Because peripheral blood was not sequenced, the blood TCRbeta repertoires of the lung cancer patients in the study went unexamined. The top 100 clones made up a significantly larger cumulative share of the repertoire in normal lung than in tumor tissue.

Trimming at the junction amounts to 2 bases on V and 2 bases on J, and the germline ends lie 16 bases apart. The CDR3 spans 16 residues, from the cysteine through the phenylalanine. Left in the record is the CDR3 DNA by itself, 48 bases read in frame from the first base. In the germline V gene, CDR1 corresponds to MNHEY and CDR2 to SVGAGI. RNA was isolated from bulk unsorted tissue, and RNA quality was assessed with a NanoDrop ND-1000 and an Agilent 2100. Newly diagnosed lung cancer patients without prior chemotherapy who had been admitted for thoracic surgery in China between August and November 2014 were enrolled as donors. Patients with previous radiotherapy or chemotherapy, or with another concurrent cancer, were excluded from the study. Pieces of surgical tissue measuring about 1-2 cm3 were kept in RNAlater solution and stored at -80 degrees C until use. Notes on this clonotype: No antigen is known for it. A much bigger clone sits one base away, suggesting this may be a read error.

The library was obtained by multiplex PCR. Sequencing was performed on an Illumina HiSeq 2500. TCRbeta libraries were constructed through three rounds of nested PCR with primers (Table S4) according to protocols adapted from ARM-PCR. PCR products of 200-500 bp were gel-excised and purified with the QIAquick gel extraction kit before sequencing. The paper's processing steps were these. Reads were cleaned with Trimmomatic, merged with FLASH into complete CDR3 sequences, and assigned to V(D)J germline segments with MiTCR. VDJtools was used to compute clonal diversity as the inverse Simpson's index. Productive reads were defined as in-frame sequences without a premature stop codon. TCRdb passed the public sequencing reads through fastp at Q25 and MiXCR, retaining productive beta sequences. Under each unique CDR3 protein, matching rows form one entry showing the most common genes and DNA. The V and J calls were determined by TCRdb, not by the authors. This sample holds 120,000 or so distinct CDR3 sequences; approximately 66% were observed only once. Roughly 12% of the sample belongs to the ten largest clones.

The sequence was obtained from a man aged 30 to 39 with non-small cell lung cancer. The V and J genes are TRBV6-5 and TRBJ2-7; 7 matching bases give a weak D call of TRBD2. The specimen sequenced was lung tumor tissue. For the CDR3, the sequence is CASSYTIRGGPYEQYF. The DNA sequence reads TGTGCCAGCAGTTACACGATTAGGGGGGGGCCCTACGAGCAGTACTTC.